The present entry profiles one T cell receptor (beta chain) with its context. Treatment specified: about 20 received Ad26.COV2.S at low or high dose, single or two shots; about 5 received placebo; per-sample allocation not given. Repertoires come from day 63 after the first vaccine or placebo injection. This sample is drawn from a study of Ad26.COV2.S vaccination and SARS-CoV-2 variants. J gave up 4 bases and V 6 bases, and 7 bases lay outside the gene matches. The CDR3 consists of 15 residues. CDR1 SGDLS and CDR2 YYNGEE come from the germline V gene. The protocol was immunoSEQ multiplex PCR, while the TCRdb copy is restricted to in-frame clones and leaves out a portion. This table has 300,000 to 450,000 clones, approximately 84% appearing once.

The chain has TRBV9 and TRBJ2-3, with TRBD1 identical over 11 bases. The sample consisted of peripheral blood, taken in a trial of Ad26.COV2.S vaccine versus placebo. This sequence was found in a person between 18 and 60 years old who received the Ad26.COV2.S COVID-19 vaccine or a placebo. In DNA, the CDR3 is TGTGCCAGCAACGCCCGGGACAGGGGGGCAGATACGCAGTATTTT. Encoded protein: CASNARDRGADTQYF.